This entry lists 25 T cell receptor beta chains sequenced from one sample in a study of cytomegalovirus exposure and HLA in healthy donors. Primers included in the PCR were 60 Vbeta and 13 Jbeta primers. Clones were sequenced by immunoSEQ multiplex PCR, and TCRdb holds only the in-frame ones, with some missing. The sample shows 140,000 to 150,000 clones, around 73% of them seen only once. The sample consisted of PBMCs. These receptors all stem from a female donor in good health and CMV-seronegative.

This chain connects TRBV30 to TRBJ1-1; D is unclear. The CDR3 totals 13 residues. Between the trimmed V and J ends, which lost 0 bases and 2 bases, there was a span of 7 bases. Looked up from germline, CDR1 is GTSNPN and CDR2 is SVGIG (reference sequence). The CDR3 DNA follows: TGTGCCTGGAGTGTCGTCGTAAACACTGAAGCTTTCTTT. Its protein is CAWSVVVNTEAFF.

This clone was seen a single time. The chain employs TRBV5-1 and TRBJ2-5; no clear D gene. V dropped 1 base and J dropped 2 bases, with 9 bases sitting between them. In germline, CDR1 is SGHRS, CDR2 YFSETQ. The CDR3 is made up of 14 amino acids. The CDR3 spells CASSLRRPQETQYF. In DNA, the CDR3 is TGCGCCAGCAGCTTGCGGAGACCTCAAGAGACCCAGTACTTC. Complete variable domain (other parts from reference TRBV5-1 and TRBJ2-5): KAGVTQTPRYLIKTRGQQVTLSCSPISGHRSVSWYQQTPGQGLQFLFEYFSETQRNKGNFPGRFSGRQFSNSRSEMNVSTLELGDSALYLCASSLRRPQETQYFGPGTRLLVL.

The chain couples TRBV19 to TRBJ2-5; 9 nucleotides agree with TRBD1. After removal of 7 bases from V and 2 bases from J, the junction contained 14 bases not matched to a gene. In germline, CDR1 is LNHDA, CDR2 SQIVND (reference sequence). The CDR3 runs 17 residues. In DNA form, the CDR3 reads TGTGCCAGTAAGTCCGCTCCGGGACAGGGTTATCAAGAGACCCAGTACTTC. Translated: CASKSAPGQGYQETQYF.

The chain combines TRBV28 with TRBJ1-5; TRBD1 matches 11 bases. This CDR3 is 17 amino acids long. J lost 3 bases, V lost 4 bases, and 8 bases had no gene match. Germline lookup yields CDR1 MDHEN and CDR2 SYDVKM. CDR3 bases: TGTGCCAGCAGTTCCGCCGGGACAGGGGGTTTCAATCAGCCCCAGCATTTT. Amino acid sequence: CASSSAGTGGFNQPQHF.

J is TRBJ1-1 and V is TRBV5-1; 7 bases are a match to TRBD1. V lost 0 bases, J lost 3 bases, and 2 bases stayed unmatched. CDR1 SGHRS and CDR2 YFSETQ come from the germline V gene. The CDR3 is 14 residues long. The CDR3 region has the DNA TGCGCCAGCAGCTTGGTTGGGACAGACACTGAAGCTTTCTTT. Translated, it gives CASSLVGTDTEAFF.

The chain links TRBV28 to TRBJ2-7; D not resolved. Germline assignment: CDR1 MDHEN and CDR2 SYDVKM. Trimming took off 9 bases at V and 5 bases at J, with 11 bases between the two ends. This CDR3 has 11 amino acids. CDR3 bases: TGTGCCAGTACTACCGATCACGAGCAGTACTTC. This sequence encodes CASTTDHEQYF.

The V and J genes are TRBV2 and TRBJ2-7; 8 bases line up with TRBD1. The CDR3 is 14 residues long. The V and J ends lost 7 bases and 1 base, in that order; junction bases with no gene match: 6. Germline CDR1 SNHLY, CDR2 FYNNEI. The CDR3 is CASTGTGISYEQYF. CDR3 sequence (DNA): TGTGCCAGCACGGGGACAGGTATTTCCTACGAGCAGTACTTC.

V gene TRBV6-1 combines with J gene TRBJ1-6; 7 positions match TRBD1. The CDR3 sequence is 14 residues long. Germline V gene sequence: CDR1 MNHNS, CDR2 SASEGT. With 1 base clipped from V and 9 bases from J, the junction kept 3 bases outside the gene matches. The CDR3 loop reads CASSEVWTGSPLHF. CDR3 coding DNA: TGTGCCAGCAGTGAAGTTTGGACAGGTTCACCCCTCCACTTT.

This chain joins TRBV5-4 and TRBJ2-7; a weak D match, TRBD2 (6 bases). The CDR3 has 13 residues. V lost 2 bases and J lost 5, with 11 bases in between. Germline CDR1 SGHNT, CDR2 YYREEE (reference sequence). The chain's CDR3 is CASSFSWGDEQYF. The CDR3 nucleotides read TGTGCCAGCAGCTTCTCTTGGGGGGACGAGCAGTACTTC.

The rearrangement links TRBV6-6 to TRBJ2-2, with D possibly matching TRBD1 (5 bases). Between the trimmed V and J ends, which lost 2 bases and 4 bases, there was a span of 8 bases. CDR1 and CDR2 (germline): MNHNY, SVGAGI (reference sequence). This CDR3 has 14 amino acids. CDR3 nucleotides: TGTGCCAGCAGTTACGGAAGGGGCACCGGGGAGCTGTTTTTT. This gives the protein CASSYGRGTGELFF.

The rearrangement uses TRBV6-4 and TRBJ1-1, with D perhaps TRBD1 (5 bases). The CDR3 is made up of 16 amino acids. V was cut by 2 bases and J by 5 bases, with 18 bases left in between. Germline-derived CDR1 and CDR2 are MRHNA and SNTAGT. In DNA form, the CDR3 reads TGTGCCAGCAGTGACGCCGGCAGGGTTCGGAAGACTGAAGCTTTCTTT. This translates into CASSDAGRVRKTEAFF.

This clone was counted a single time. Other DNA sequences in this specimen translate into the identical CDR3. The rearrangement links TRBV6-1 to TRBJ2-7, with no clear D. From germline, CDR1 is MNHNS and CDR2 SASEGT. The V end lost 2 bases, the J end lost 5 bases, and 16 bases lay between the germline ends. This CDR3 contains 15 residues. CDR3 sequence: CASSESLPANHEQYF. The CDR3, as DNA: TGTGCCAGCAGTGAATCTCTTCCAGCGAACCACGAGCAGTACTTC.

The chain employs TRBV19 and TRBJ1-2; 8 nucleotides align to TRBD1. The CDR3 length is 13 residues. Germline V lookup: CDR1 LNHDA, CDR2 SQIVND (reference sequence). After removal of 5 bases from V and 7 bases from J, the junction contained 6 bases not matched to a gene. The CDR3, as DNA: TGTGCCAGTAGTGGACAGGGAGGTAGTGGCTACACCTTC. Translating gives CASSGQGGSGYTF.

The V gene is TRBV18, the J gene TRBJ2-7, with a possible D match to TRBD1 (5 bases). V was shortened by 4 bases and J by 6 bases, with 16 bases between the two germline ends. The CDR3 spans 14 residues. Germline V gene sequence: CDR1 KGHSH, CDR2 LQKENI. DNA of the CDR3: TGTGCCAGCTCACTCCTCACAGCCGACAGCGAGCAGTACTTC. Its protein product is CASSLLTADSEQYF.

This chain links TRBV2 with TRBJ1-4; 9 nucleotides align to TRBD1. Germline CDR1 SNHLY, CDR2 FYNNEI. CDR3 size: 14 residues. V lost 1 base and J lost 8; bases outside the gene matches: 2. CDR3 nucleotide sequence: TGTGCCAGCAGTGAAGACAGGGGGCGGGAAAAACTGTTTTTT. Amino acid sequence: CASSEDRGREKLFF.

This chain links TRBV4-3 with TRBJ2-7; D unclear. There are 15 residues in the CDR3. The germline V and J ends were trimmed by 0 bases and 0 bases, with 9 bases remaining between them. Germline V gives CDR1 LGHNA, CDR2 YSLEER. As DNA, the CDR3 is TGCGCCAGCAGCCAAGAAATATCTAGCTCCTACGAGCAGTACTTC. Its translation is CASSQEISSSYEQYF.

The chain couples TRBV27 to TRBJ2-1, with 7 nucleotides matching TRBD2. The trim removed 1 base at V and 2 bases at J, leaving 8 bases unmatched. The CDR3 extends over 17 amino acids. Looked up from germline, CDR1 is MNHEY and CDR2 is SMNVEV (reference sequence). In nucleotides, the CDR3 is TGTGCCAGCAGTTTATTATCAGCGGGGTTTGCCTACAATGAGCAGTTCTTC. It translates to CASSLLSAGFAYNEQFF.

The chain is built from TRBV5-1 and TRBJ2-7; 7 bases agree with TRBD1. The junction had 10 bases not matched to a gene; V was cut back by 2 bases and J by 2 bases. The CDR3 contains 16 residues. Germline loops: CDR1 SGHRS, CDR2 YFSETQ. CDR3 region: CASSFDRVTNPYEQYF. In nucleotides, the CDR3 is TGCGCCAGCAGCTTCGACAGGGTGACTAACCCCTACGAGCAGTACTTC. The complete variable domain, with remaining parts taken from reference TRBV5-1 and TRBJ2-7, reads KAGVTQTPRYLIKTRGQQVTLSCSPISGHRSVSWYQQTPGQGLQFLFEYFSETQRNKGNFPGRFSGRQFSNSRSEMNVSTLELGDSALYLCASSFDRVTNPYEQYFGPGTRLTVT.

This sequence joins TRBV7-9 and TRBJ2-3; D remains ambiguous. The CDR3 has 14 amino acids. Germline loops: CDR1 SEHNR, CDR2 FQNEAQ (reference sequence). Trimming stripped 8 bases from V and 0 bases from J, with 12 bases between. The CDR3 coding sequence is TGTGCCAGCTCGACACCGCCTAGCACAGATACGCAGTATTTT. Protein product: CASSTPPSTDTQYF.

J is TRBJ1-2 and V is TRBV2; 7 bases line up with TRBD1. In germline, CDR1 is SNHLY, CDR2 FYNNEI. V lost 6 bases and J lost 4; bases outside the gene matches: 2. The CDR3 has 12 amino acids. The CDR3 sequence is CASRRDSYGYTF. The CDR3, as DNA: TGTGCCAGCAGAAGGGACAGCTATGGCTACACCTTC.

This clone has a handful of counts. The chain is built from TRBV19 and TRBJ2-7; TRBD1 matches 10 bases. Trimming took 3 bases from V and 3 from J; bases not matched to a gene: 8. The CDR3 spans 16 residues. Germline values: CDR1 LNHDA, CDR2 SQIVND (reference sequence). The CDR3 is CASSMTVGQGVYEQYF. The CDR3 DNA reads TGTGCCAGTAGTATGACCGTAGGACAGGGGGTCTACGAGCAGTACTTC.

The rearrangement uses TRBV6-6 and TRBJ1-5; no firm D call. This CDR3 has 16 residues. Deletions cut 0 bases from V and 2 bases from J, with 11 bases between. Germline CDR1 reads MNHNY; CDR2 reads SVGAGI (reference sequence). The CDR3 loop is CASSYSSGVGNQPQHF. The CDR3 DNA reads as TGTGCCAGCAGTTACTCGAGCGGGGTCGGCAATCAGCCCCAGCATTTT.

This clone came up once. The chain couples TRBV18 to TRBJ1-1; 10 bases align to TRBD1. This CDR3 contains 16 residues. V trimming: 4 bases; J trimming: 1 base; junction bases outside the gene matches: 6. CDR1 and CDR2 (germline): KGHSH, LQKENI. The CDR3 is CASSLTRDRGNTEAFF. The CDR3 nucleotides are TGTGCCAGCTCACTGACCCGGGACAGGGGGAACACTGAAGCTTTCTTT. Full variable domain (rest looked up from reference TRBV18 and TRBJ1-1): NAGVMQNPRHLVRRRGQEARLRCSPMKGHSHVYWYRQLPEEGLKFMVYLQKENIIDESGMPKERFSAEFPKEGPSILRIQQVVRGDSAAYFCASSLTRDRGNTEAFFGQGTRLTVV.

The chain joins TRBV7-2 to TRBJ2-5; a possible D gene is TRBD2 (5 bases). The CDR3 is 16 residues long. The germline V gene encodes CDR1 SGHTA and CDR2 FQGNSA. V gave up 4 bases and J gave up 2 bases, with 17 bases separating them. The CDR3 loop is CASSYSSSRRQETQYF. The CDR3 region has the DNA TGTGCCAGCAGCTATAGCTCGAGCAGGAGGCAAGAGACCCAGTACTTC.

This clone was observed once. The DNA for the CDR3 is TGCAGTGCTAGAGTCGAAGAGACCCAGTACTTC. Amino acid sequence: CSARVEETQYF. The chain combines TRBV20-1 with TRBJ2-5; D remains ambiguous. V was clipped by 1 base and J by 3 bases, with 3 bases between them. The CDR3 has 11 residues. CDR1 DFQATT and CDR2 SNEGSKA come from the germline V gene (reference sequence).